Listed below are T cell receptor beta chains from one sample, sequenced in a study of CD8+ T cells in alopecia areata. Clones were sequenced by immunoSEQ multiplex PCR, and TCRdb holds only the in-frame ones, with some missing. The repertoire holds roughly 120,000 clones, with roughly 50% as singletons. The sequences come from CD4+ T cells sorted from blood, collected at week 24, from a patient treated with tofacitinib. The receptor set was obtained from a human donor with alopecia areata. Both conserved end residues are part of each CDR3. D genes are given only for firm matches. Size values are once, few and many counts, or a class for expanded clones, and some rows have none.

v_gene	len	d_gene	j_gene	abundance	CDR3nt	CDR3aa
TRBV29-1	13	-	TRBJ2-2	-	TGCAGCGTAGCGGACTGGGACACCGGGGAGCTGTTTTTT	CSVADWDTGELFF
TRBV10-3	12	-	TRBJ1-2	few	TGTGCCATCAGTGGACCTAACTATGGCTACACCTTC	CAISGPNYGYTF
TRBV9	16	TRBD1	TRBJ1-2	once	TGTGCCAGCAGCCTCCACCCCGCGGGACAGGGGTATGGCTACACCTTC	CASSLHPAGQGYGYTF
TRBV6-5	13	-	TRBJ2-2	-	TGTGCCAGCAGTAACGAGGCTGCCGGGGAGCTGTTTTTT	CASSNEAAGELFF
TRBV19	13	TRBD1	TRBJ2-4	-	TGTGCCAGTAGCACGGGACAGGGTAACATTCAGTACTTC	CASSTGQGNIQYF
TRBV2	15	-	TRBJ2-2	-	TGTGCCAGCAGTGTGGAGGACACTTACACCGGGGAGCTGTTTTTT	CASSVEDTYTGELFF
TRBV6-1	14	-	TRBJ2-5	few	TGTGCCAGCATAGGACCCCCGCCCGTGGAGACCCAGTACTTC	CASIGPPPVETQYF
TRBV5-1	14	-	TRBJ2-5	few	TGCGCCAGCAGCCCCGGGGGATTCCAAGAGACCCAGTACTTC	CASSPGGFQETQYF
TRBV9	15	-	TRBJ2-3	-	TGTGCCAGCAGCGTAGACACTTGGAACACAGATACGCAGTATTTT	CASSVDTWNTDTQYF
TRBV30	13	-	TRBJ2-5	-	TGTGCCTGGAGTGTAACTAGCAGCAAGACCCAGTACTTC	CAWSVTSSKTQYF
TRBV30	14	-	TRBJ1-1	-	TGTGCCTGGAGTGAGGGGGTTGGGACCACTGAAGCTTTCTTT	CAWSEGVGTTEAFF
TRBV27	16	-	TRBJ2-2	-	TGTGCCAGCAGTTTGTTAAGTTTGACGAACACCGGGGAGCTGTTTTTT	CASSLLSLTNTGELFF
TRBV6-5	14	-	TRBJ2-7	-	TGTGCCAGCAGTAACGGTTTAGGGACCTACGAGCAGTACTTC	CASSNGLGTYEQYF
TRBV2	14	-	TRBJ2-3	once	TGTGCCAGCAGTGATGGCAGATACACAGATACGCAGTATTTT	CASSDGRYTDTQYF
TRBV5-1	14	TRBD1	TRBJ2-5	-	TGCGCCAGCAGCTTTGGACAGGGGCGAGAGACCCAGTACTTC	CASSFGQGRETQYF
TRBV10-2	14	TRBD1	TRBJ2-1	-	TGCGCCAGCGGTGGACAGGGTGCGTACAATGAGCAGTTCTTC	CASGGQGAYNEQFF
TRBV27	13	-	TRBJ2-5	-	TGTGCCAGCAGTTCCGGAGGGAGGACGACCCAGTACTTC	CASSSGGRTTQYF
TRBV29-1	13	TRBD1	TRBJ1-5	-	TGCAGCGTCCAGACAGGGGGAGGACAGCCCCAGCATTTT	CSVQTGGGQPQHF
TRBV29-1	14	-	TRBJ2-5	-	TGCAGCGCCCCCCCGAAAGCAGGGGTAGAGACCCAGTACTTC	CSAPPKAGVETQYF
TRBV4-3	13	TRBD1	TRBJ1-2	-	TGCGCCAGCAGCCCCGACAGGGATCGTGGCTACACCTTC	CASSPDRDRGYTF
TRBV5-4	16	-	TRBJ2-7	-	TGTGCCAGCAGCCCTACCGGGACGGGTAGCTCCTACGAGCAGTACTTC	CASSPTGTGSSYEQYF
TRBV5-1	13	TRBD1	TRBJ1-1	-	TGCGCCAGCAGGCCCGACAGGGGCACTGAAGCTTTCTTT	CASRPDRGTEAFF
TRBV30	10	-	TRBJ1-4	-	TGTGCCTGGGGGGATGAAAAACTGTTTTTT	CAWGDEKLFF
TRBV5-1	15	-	TRBJ1-5	few	TGCGCCAGCAGCTTGGATTTAGGGGCGGGTCAGCCCCAGCATTTT	CASSLDLGAGQPQHF
TRBV5-4	14	-	TRBJ1-2	-	TGTGCCAGCAGCTCCTACGGGGCTAACTATGGCTACACCTTC	CASSSYGANYGYTF
TRBV19	13	-	TRBJ1-1	few	TGTGCCAGTAGTAGTCAGGTAGGCACTGAAGCTTTCTTT	CASSSQVGTEAFF
TRBV7-2	16	TRBD2	TRBJ2-5	-	TGTGCCAGCAGCTCTAGAGCCACAGCGGGGGAAGAGACCCAGTACTTC	CASSSRATAGEETQYF
TRBV7-9	17	-	TRBJ2-3	-	TGTGCCAGCAGCCCGGGCCGGGACACCTATTACACAGATACGCAGTATTTT	CASSPGRDTYYTDTQYF
TRBV11-2	16	-	TRBJ2-2	-	TGTGCCAGCAGCCGTCGGCCCTGGGGGGACACCGGGGAGCTGTTTTTT	CASSRRPWGDTGELFF
TRBV27	19	TRBD1	TRBJ2-6	-	TGTGCCAGCAGTTCACGACAGGGGGCGCGATCCTCTGGGGCCAACGTCCTGACTTTC	CASSSRQGARSSGANVLTF
TRBV29-1	9	-	TRBJ1-1	few	TGCAGCGTGGACCCTGGGGCTTTCTTT	CSVDPGAFF
TRBV30	12	-	TRBJ1-1	-	TGTGCCTGGAGCGGGGACACCCCTGAAGCTTTCTTT	CAWSGDTPEAFF
TRBV7-9	13	-	TRBJ1-5	-	TGTGCCAGCAGCTTAGCTTCCAATCAGCCCCAGCATTTT	CASSLASNQPQHF
TRBV2	11	-	TRBJ1-1	-	TGTGCCAGCAGTGTGAGGGGTGAAGCTTTCTTT	CASSVRGEAFF
TRBV16	15	-	TRBJ1-2	once	TGTGCCAGCAGCCTCTCGACACCGGGGAACTATGGCTACACCTTC	CASSLSTPGNYGYTF
TRBV29-1	17	TRBD2	TRBJ2-1	-	TGCAGCGTTGAAATCCTAGCGGGGGCCTCCTCCTACAATGAGCAGTTCTTC	CSVEILAGASSYNEQFF
TRBV11-1	13	-	TRBJ1-1	once	TGTGCCAGCAGCTTATTGAAGAACACTGAAGCTTTCTTT	CASSLLKNTEAFF
TRBV7-9	15	TRBD1	TRBJ1-6	-	TGTGCCAGCAGCTTAAGGACAGGGGAAAATTCACCCCTCCACTTT	CASSLRTGENSPLHF
TRBV2	12	-	TRBJ1-2	once	TGTGCCAGCAGTGAAGCGGGGAGTGGCTACACCTTC	CASSEAGSGYTF
TRBV30	18	-	TRBJ2-1	-	TGTGCCTGGAGTCCGTCCCTTATTGTGAGGGGTATAGGGAATGAGCAGTTCTTC	CAWSPSLIVRGIGNEQFF
TRBV6-6	13	TRBD1	TRBJ2-3	few	TGTGCCAGCAGGACAGGGACCACAGATACGCAGTATTTT	CASRTGTTDTQYF
TRBV4-3	15	-	TRBJ1-4	-	TGCGCCAGCAGCCAAGAATTCCGTACTAATGAAAAACTGTTTTTT	CASSQEFRTNEKLFF
TRBV18	13	-	TRBJ1-4	-	TGTGCCAGCTCTCCCGGGGAGGATGAAAAACTGTTTTTT	CASSPGEDEKLFF
TRBV30	13	-	TRBJ1-5	-	TGTGCCTGGAGTGTAAGAGAGAATCAGCCCCAGCATTTT	CAWSVRENQPQHF
TRBV5-1	12	-	TRBJ2-7	-	TGCGCCAGCAGCTTGGGGATTAGCGAGCAGTACTTC	CASSLGISEQYF
TRBV29-1	12	-	TRBJ2-7	-	TGCAGCGTTGGGGGGAGCACCTACGAGCAGTACTTC	CSVGGSTYEQYF
TRBV6-1	12	-	TRBJ2-1	-	TGTGCCAGCAATATCGATTACAATGAGCAGTTCTTC	CASNIDYNEQFF
TRBV5-6	16	TRBD1	TRBJ2-4	-	TGTGCCAGCAGCGTGGGCGGGACAGGGGCCCGAAACATTCAGTACTTC	CASSVGGTGARNIQYF
TRBV5-4	15	-	TRBJ1-2	-	TGTGCCAGCAGCTTGAAGGCGCAGGGGAGCTATGGCTACACCTTC	CASSLKAQGSYGYTF
TRBV29-1	15	-	TRBJ1-2	once	TGCAGCGTTGAAGAGTATACGGCGGAGAACTATGGCTACACCTTC	CSVEEYTAENYGYTF
TRBV7-2	17	TRBD2	TRBJ2-5	-	TGTGCCAGCAGCTTAGCGCCTAGCGGGGGGATCCAAGAGACCCAGTACTTC	CASSLAPSGGIQETQYF
TRBV5-4	13	-	TRBJ2-1	-	TGTGCCAGCAGCTTGAACTGGAACAATGAGCAGTTCTTC	CASSLNWNNEQFF
TRBV19	15	-	TRBJ2-6	-	TGTGCCAGTAGAACCGGGAGCTCTGGGGCCAACGTCCTGACTTTC	CASRTGSSGANVLTF
TRBV27	16	TRBD1	TRBJ2-5	-	TGTGCCAGCAGCCCTAAGCCCGGGACAGGGGGCGCGGCTCAGTACTTC	CASSPKPGTGGAAQYF
TRBV2	15	-	TRBJ2-3	few	TGTGCCAGCAGTCAAAGGGGAAGACTGACAGATACGCAGTATTTT	CASSQRGRLTDTQYF
TRBV28	14	-	TRBJ2-7	-	TGTGCCAGCAGTCCCCCTCGGGGCTCCTACGAGCAGTACTTC	CASSPPRGSYEQYF
TRBV14	14	-	TRBJ1-1	-	TGTGCCAGCAGCCAAAGGGCAGGAAGGGGTGAAGCTTTCTTT	CASSQRAGRGEAFF
TRBV5-1	17	-	TRBJ2-2	-	TGCGCCAGCAGCTTGGAGCCGCTGGCGGCGAACACCGGGGAGCTGTTTTTT	CASSLEPLAANTGELFF